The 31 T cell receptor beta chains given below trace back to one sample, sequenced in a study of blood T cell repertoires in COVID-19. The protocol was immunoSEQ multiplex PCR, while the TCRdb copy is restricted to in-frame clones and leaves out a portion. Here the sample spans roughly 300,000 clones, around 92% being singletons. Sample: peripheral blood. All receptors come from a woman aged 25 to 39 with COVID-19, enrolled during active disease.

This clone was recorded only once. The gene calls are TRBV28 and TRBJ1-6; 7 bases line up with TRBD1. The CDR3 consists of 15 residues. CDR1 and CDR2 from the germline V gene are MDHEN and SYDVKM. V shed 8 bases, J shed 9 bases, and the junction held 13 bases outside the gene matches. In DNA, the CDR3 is TGTGCCAGCCGTGCGGCGGAAGGGGGCCTTTCACCCCTCCACTTT. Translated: CASRAAEGGLSPLHF.

The CDR3 sequence is CASRDLGRGRNQPQHF. The CDR3 bases are TGTGCCAGCAGGGACCTAGGGAGGGGACGCAATCAGCCCCAGCATTTT. The chain couples TRBV28 to TRBJ1-5, with D tentatively TRBD1 (5 bases). CDR3 length equals 16 residues. V lost 6 bases, J lost 2 bases, and 17 bases lay in between. The germline gives CDR1 MDHEN, CDR2 SYDVKM.

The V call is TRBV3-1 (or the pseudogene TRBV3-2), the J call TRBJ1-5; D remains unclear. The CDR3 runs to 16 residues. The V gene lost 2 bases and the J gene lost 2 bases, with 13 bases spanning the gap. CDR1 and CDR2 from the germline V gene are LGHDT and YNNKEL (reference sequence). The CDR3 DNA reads TGTGCCAGCAGCCAAAGTCCCGTATCGGGCAATCAGCCCCAGCATTTT. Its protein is CASSQSPVSGNQPQHF.

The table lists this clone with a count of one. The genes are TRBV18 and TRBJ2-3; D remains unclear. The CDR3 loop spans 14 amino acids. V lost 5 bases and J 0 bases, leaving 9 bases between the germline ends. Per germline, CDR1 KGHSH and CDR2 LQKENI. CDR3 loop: CASSSSTSTDTQYF. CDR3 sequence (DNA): TGTGCCAGCTCATCGTCGACTAGCACAGATACGCAGTATTTT.

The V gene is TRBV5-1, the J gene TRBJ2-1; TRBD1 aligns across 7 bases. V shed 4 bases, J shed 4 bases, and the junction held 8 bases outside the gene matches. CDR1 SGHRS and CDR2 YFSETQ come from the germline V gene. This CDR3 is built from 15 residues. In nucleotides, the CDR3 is TGCGCCAGCAGCCGATTAACAGGGGAATACAATGAGCAGTTCTTC. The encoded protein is CASSRLTGEYNEQFF. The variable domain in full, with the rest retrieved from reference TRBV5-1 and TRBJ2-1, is KAGVTQTPRYLIKTRGQQVTLSCSPISGHRSVSWYQQTPGQGLQFLFEYFSETQRNKGNFPGRFSGRQFSNSRSEMNVSTLELGDSALYLCASSRLTGEYNEQFFGPGTRLTVL.

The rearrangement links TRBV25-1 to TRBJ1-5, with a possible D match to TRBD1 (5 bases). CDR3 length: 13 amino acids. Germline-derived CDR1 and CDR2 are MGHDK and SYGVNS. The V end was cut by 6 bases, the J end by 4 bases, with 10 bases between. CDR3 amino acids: CASSKKGNQPQHF. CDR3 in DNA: TGTGCCAGCAGCAAGAAGGGGAATCAGCCCCAGCATTTT.

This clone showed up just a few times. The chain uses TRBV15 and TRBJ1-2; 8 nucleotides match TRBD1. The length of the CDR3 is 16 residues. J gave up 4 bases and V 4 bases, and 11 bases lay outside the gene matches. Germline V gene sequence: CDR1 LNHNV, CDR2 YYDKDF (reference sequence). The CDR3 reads CATSTPGTGSTYGYTF. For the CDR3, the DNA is TGTGCCACCAGCACCCCAGGGACAGGATCTACCTATGGCTACACCTTC.

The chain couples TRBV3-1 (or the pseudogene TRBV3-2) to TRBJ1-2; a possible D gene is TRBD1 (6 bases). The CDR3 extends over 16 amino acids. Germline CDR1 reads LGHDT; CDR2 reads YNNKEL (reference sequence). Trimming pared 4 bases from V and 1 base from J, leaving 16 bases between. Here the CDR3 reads CASSRLGGGVNYGYTF. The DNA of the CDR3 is TGTGCCAGCAGCCGCCTTGGGGGGGGCGTTAACTATGGCTACACCTTC.

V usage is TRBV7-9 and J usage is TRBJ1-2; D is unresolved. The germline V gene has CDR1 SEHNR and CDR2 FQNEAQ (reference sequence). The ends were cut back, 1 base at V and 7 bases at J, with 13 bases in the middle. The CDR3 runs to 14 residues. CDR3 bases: TGTGCCAGCAGCTTAGACTTTTCCGCGGCTGGCTACACCTTC. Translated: CASSLDFSAAGYTF.

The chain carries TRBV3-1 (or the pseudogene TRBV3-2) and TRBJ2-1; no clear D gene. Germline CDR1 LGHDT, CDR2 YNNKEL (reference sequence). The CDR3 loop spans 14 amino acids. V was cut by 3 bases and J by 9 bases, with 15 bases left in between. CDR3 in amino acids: CASSHPIATGEQFF. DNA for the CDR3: TGTGCCAGCAGCCATCCCATCGCGACGGGTGAGCAGTTCTTC.

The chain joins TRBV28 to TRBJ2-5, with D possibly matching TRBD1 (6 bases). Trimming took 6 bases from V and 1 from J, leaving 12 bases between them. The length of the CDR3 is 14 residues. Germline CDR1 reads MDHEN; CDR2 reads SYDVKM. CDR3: CASRKTGVQETQYF. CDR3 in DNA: TGTGCCAGCAGGAAGACAGGAGTCCAAGAGACCCAGTACTTC. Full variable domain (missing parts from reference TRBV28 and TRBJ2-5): DVKVTQSSRYLVKRTGEKVFLECVQDMDHENMFWYRQDPGLGLRLIYFSYDVKMKEKGDIPEGYSVSREKKERFSLILESASTNQTSMYLCASRKTGVQETQYFGPGTRLLVL.

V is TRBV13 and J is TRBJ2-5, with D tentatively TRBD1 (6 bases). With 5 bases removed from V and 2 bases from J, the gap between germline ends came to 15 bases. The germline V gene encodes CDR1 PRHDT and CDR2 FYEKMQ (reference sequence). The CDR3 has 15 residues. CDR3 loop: CASSRGNWRQETQYF. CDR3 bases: TGTGCCAGCAGCAGGGGGAATTGGAGACAAGAGACCCAGTACTTC.

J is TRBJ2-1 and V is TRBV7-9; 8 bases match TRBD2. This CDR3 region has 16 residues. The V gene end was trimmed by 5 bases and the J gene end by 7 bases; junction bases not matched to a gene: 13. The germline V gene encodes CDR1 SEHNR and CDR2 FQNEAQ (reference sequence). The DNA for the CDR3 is TGTGCCAGCAGCCGCGTGGGACTAGGAAAGAGGAATGAGCAGTTCTTC. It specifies CASSRVGLGKRNEQFF.

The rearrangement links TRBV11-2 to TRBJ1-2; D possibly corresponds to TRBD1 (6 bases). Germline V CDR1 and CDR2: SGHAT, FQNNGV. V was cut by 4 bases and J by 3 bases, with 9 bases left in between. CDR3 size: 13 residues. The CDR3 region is CASSSDSYYGYTF. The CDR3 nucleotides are TGTGCCAGCAGCTCGGACAGCTACTATGGCTACACCTTC.

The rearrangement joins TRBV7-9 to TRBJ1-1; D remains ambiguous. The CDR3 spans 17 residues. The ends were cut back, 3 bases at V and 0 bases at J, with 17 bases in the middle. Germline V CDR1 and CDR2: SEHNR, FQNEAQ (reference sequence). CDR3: CASSFLEGGLLNTEAFF. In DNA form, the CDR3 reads TGTGCCAGCAGCTTTTTGGAGGGAGGGTTGTTGAACACTGAAGCTTTCTTT.

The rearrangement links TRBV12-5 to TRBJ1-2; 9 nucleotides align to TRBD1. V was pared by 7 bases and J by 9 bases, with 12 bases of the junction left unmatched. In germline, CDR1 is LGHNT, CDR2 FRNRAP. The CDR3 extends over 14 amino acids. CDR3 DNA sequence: TGTGCTAGTGCCTTGACCGGGACAGGGACGAGCTACACCTTC. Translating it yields CASALTGTGTSYTF. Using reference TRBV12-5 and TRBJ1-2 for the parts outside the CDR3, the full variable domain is DARVTQTPRHKVTEMGQEVTMRCQPILGHNTVFWYRQTMMQGLELLAYFRNRAPLDDSGMPKDRFSAEMPDATLATLKIQPSEPRDSAVYFCASALTGTGTSYTFGSGTRLTVV.

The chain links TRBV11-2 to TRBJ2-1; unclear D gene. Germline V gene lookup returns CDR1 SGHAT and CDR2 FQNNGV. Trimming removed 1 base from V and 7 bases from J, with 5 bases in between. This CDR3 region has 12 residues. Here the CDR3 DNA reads TGTGCCAGCAGCTTAGTCCTGAATGAGCAGTTCTTC. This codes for CASSLVLNEQFF.

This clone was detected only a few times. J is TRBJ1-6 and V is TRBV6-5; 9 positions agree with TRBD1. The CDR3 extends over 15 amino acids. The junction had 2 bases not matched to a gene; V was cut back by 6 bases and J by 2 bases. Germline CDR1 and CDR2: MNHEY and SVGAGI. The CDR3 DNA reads TGTGCCAGCAGGGGGACAGGGCCCTATAATTCACCCCTCCACTTT. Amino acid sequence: CASRGTGPYNSPLHF.

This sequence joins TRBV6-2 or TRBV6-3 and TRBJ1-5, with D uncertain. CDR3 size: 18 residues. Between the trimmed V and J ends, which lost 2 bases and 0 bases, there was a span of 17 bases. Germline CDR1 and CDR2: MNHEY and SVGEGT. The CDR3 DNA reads TGTGCCAGCAGTTACCGTGCGGGTAAGGCCTATAGCAATCAGCCCCAGCATTTT. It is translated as CASSYRAGKAYSNQPQHF.

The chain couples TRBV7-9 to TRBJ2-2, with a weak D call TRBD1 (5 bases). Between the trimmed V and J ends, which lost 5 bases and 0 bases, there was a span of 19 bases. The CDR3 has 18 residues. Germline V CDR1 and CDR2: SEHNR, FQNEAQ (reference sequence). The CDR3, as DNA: TGTGCCAGCAGCAAAACGCGTGTCAGGGCCCCGAACACCGGGGAGCTGTTTTTT. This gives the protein CASSKTRVRAPNTGELFF.

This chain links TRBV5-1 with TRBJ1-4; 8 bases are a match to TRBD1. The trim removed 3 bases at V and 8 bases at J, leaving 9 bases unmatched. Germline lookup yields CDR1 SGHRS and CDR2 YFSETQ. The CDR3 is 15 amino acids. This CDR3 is CASSWTTGVGEKLFF. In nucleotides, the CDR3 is TGCGCCAGCAGCTGGACGACAGGGGTGGGGGAAAAACTGTTTTTT.

Here the CDR3 reads CASSRQASNYGYTF. The CDR3 nucleotides are TGTGCCAGCAGCCGACAGGCCTCTAACTATGGCTACACCTTC. This sequence joins TRBV3-1 (or the pseudogene TRBV3-2) and TRBJ1-2, with D perhaps matching TRBD1 (6 bases). CDR3 length: 14 amino acids. Germline values: CDR1 LGHDT, CDR2 YNNKEL (reference sequence). Between the trimmed V and J ends, which lost 4 bases and 0 bases, there was a span of 9 bases.

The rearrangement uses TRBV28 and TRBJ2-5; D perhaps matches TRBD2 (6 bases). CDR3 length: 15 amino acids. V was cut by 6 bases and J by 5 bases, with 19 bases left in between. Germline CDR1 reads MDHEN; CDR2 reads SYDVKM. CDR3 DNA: TGTGCCAGCAGCCTACGGAGGGACCCTTCGGAGACCCAGTACTTC. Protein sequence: CASSLRRDPSETQYF.

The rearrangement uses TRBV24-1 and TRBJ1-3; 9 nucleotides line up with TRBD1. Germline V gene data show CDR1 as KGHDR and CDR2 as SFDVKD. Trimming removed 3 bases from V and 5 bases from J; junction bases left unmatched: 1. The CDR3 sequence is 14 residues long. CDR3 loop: CATSDGTGRNTIYF. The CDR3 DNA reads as TGTGCCACCAGTGATGGGACAGGGCGAAACACCATATATTTT.

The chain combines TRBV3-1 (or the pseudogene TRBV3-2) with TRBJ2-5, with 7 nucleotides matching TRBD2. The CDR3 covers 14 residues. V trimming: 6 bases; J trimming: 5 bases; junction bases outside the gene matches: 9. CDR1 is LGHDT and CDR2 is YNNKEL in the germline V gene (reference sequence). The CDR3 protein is CASSMGGNFETQYF. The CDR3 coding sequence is TGTGCCAGCAGTATGGGGGGGAATTTCGAGACCCAGTACTTC.

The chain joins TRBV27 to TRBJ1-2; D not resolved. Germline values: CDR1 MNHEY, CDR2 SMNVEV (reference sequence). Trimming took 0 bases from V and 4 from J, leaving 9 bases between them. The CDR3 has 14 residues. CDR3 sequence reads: CASSLSVTGYGYTF. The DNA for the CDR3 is TGTGCCAGCAGTTTATCGGTTACTGGCTATGGCTACACCTTC.

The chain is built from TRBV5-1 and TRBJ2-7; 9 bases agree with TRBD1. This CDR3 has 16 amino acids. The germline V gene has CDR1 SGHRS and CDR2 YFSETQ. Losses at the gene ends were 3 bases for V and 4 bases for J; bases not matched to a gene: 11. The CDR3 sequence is CASSYAGTGIGYEQYF. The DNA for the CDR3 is TGCGCCAGCAGCTATGCCGGGACAGGGATAGGGTACGAGCAGTACTTC.

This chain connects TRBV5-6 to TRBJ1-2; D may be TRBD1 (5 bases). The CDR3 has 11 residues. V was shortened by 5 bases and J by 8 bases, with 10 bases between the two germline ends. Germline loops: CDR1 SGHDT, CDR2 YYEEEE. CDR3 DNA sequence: TGTGCCAGCAGTTTAGGGGTCGGCTACACCTTC. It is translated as CASSLGVGYTF. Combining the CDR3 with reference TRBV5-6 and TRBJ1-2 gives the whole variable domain DAGVTQSPTHLIKTRGQQVTLRCSPKSGHDTVSWYQQALGQGPQFIFQYYEEEERQRGNFPDRFSGHQFPNYSSELNVNALLLGDSALYLCASSLGVGYTFGSGTRLTVV.

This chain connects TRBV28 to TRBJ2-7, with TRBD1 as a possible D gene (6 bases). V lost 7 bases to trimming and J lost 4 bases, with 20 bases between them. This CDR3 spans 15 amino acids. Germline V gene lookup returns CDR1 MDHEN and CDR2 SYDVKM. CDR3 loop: CASTAAQGIGYEQYV. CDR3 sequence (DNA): TGTGCCAGCACCGCGGCACAGGGAATCGGTTACGAGCAGTACGTC.

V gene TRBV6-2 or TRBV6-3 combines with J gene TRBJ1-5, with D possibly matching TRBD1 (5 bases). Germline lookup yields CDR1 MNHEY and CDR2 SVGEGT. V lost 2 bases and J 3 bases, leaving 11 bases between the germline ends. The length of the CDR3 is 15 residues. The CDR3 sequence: CASSYAGHPNQPQHF. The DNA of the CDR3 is TGTGCCAGCAGTTACGCCGGACACCCCAATCAGCCCCAGCATTTT.

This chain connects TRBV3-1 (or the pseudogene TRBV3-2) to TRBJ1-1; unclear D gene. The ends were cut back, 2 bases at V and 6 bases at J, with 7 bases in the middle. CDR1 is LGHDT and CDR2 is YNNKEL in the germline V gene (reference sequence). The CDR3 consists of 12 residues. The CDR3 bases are TGTGCCAGCAGCCAATCCCGTTCTGAAGCTTTCTTT. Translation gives CASSQSRSEAFF.